The entry below describes one T cell receptor beta chain. This receptor's antigen is unknown. No base-level quality is on record; no much larger clone is a single base apart. From the cysteine through the phenylalanine, the CDR3 covers 15 amino acids. Only the CDR3 DNA stays, 45 bases, in frame from base 1. V loses 6 bases at its end and J loses 2 bases; junction bases beyond the gene matches: 7. From the germline V gene, CDR1 is MDHEN and CDR2 is SYDVKM. The data stem from a study of shared clonotypes between healthy human individuals (TCRdb year 2020). Regarding the research as a whole: The cohort included a few men and a couple of women between 18 and 49 years of age. The study deeply sequenced blood TCR repertoires of several healthy adults to estimate repertoire size and the extent of clonotype sharing between individuals. Per donor, leukapheresis produced somewhere between about 0.94 and 9.5 billion PBMCs. For each donor, CD4 naive and CD4 memory were each given three plates, CD8 naive was given two plates, and CD8 memory was given one plate. Libraries were prepared and TCR repertoires were sequenced by different laboratories using diverse techniques, in order to increase sequencing depth and limit assay-specific biases. On the study overall, not on this receptor specifically: When a handful of donors were compared, the shared fraction of clonotypes was 5% to 6.5% for naive CD4, 3.5% to 4% for naive CD8, 2% to 2.5% for memory CD4, and less than 0.5% for memory CD8. Clonotypes shared by all four sorted-subset donors showed higher generation probabilities than non-shared clonotypes. Naive subsets generally had larger estimated clonotype richness than memory subsets did. Sampling was restricted to blood, and TCR repertoires in tissues likely differ from the TCR repertoires found in blood. Based on pairwise subsampling, the degree of clonotype sharing among donors was expected to be affected by sequencing depth. The small number of donors limited the genetic and exposure-history diversity represented. Rarefaction of sorted-subset datasets indicated incomplete sequencing despite the large sequencing depth.

Using the deep immunoSEQ assay, TCR CDR3 regions were amplified from genomic DNA by multiplex PCR. Extracted genomic DNA from each cell subset was spread evenly across all wells of several immunoSEQ 96-well plates, with each plate serving as a replicate. For sorted subsets, roughly 0.2 ug genomic DNA, equal to approximately 30,000 T cell genomes, was loaded into each replicate PCR. Purified libraries were quantified with a Qubit 3.0 fluorometer, sized on a Bioanalyzer 2100, and re-quantified with the KAPA Library Quantification kit. Every immunoSEQ 96-well plate was sequenced on a separate single-read 150-cycle Illumina NextSeq 550 flow cell. The authors' pipeline ran thus. Because the immunoSEQ output included only junctional sequences and no quality scores, the filtering could not be the same as the filtering used for full-length reads. Sequences were annotated with PyIR, a Python wrapper for IgBLAST v1.9, and V/J genes and CDR3 were assigned using IMGT germline references. Any read was removed if the V/J assignment was weak (E-value above 1e-6), the CDR3 was missing, or the read contained stop codons, out-of-frame junctions, or ambiguous translated residues. V3J clonotypes were defined by identical inferred V gene, J gene, and CDR3 amino acid sequence. Percentage overlap between repertoires was computed as shared unique clonotypes divided by the size of the smaller repertoire. Richness of each repertoire was evaluated using RTK rarefaction, the Chao1 estimator, and Recon v2.1 estimates of unobserved clonotypes. Generation probabilities were computed with OLGA for all TCRbeta clonotypes obtained by the gDNA method from four donors. TCRdb stores this immuneACCESS table with in-frame sequences only. Part of the clones is absent; in the studies checked, under half of the shortfall reflects unresolved V genes, and no reason is known for the rest. V, J and clone size derive from that table, while D and trimming were established from the DNA sequence. The sample table contains around 990,000 clones; only one count was recorded for 70% to 85% of them. In total, the top ten clones hold roughly 0.83% of the sample.

The donors were healthy, HIV-negative adults who had no recently reported acute infections or vaccinations. Every donor was a Caucasian adult residing in Nashville, Tennessee, USA. CD4+ T cells were enriched through magnetic negative selection, after which naive cells were positively selected on CD45RA and the remaining negative fraction served as the memory subset. After blood collection by leukapheresis, PBMCs were isolated using Ficoll-Histopaque density gradient centrifugation and then cryopreserved in the vapor phase of liquid nitrogen. Analytical flow cytometry was used to check the purity and quantity of each magnetically sorted T cell population. Genomic DNA was isolated from every sorted fraction and measured by UV absorbance on a Nanodrop 2000c.

The specimen sequenced was memory CD4+ T cells from PBMCs. Explained via the paper, the cell subset or site label denotes: CD45RA-negative fraction. The TCR sequence derives from a man between 18 and 35 years old in good health. Some clones in this sample may be carry-over from other donors' samples. The chain uses TRBV28 and TRBJ2-5; 9 bases in the junction line up with TRBD2. The base sequence is TGTGCCAGCAGCTTAGCGGGAGCGCTACAAGAGACCCAGTACTTC. It specifies CASSLAGALQETQYF. The CDR3 plus the reference TRBV28 and TRBJ2-5 genes for the other parts give the full variable domain: DVKVTQSSRYLVKRTGEKVFLECVQDMDHENMFWYRQDPGLGLRLIYFSYDVKMKEKGDIPEGYSVSREKKERFSLILESASTNQTSMYLCASSLAGALQETQYFGPGTRLLVL.